This T cell receptor (beta chain) is from a study of T cells in Graves' hyperthyroidism and ophthalmopathy. Turning to the study itself: Pretreatment peripheral blood was obtained at initial diagnosis.

Amplified TCR beta CDR3 regions came from RNA transcripts. Initially, a first-round RT-PCR of the TCR CDR3 employed the HTBI primer set. From the multiplex PCR reads, TCRdb called clonotypes with MiXCR, one entry per CDR3 protein. The sample consists of approximately 560,000 distinct CDR3 sequences, roughly 14% of them appearing once. This clonotype was found many times. Its cognate antigen is unknown. CDR1 and CDR2 (germline): SGHTA, FQGNSA. Trimming took 6 bases from V and 4 from J, leaving 18 bases between them. This CDR3 is built from 15 residues. The study's findings and limits: A model built on 13 V-J features separated ophthalmopathy from stable hyperthyroidism. Most thyroid-expanded clonotypes above 0.001 were also found in blood.

The chain is built from TRBV7-2 and TRBJ2-5; the D gene is possibly TRBD2 (6 bases). The specimen sequenced was blood. The sequence derives from a woman between 25 and 40 years old with Graves' hyperthyroidism. CDR3 sequence reads: CASSRAVGGTETQYF. The CDR3 DNA sequence: TGTGCCAGCAGTCGGGCCGTCGGCGGGACAGAGACCCAGTACTTC.